Sequencing of this TCR beta chain was carried out in a study of shared clonotypes between healthy human individuals. Germline V gene data show CDR1 as SGHRS and CDR2 as YFSETQ. V was clipped by 4 bases and J by 1 base; unmatched bases: 5. The CDR3 spans 15 residues. Data came from immunoSEQ multiplex PCR; TCRdb stores just in-frame clones and leaves some out. The sample holds more than 2 million clones, approximately 95% seen once. The sample taken for sequencing was naive CD4+ T cells sorted from blood. Subset here: CD45RA+ positively selected. This clonotype was obtained from a man aged 18 to 29 in good health. The chain employs TRBV5-1 and TRBJ2-5; the match to TRBD2 covers 9 bases. CDR3 sequence reads: CASSQLRGGQETQYF. CDR3 nucleotide sequence: TGCGCCAGCAGCCAGTTGCGGGGGGGCCAAGAGACCCAGTACTTC.